This passage covers 20 T cell receptor beta chains from one sample sequenced in a study of blood T cell repertoires in COVID-19. This table comes from immunoSEQ multiplex PCR, and its TCRdb copy is limited to in-frame clones, with some not included. The table lists some 240,000 clones, 85% of them singletons. The sample comprised peripheral blood. Every receptor here comes from a woman in her 70s with COVID-19, enrolled during active disease.

The chain joins TRBV6-1 to TRBJ1-5, with no clear D. Germline V gene sequence: CDR1 MNHNS, CDR2 SASEGT. This CDR3 spans 14 amino acids. V was pared by 2 bases and J by 4 bases, with 9 bases between. CDR3 sequence (DNA): TGTGCCAGCAGTGAAAGCCCGGGAAATCAGCCCCAGCATTTT. This gives the protein CASSESPGNQPQHF.

This chain joins TRBV18 and TRBJ1-1; 7 bases are shared with TRBD1. The CDR3 has 15 residues. CDR1 and CDR2 (germline): KGHSH, LQKENI. V was clipped by 2 bases and J by 3 bases; unmatched bases: 6. The CDR3 DNA follows: TGTGCCAGCTCACCATCCCGAGGGGGCTACACTGAAGCTTTCTTT. Its translation: CASSPSRGGYTEAFF.

V usage is TRBV12-5 and J usage is TRBJ1-5, with 7 positions matching TRBD1. Germline lookup yields CDR1 LGHNT and CDR2 FRNRAP. The trim removed 6 bases at V and 2 bases at J, leaving 10 bases unmatched. The CDR3 extends over 16 amino acids. The CDR3 DNA reads as TGTGCTAGTGGATACGACAGGGAACCGGGCAATCAGCCCCAGCATTTT. This sequence encodes CASGYDREPGNQPQHF. Drawing the rest from reference TRBV12-5 and TRBJ1-5, the complete variable domain is DARVTQTPRHKVTEMGQEVTMRCQPILGHNTVFWYRQTMMQGLELLAYFRNRAPLDDSGMPKDRFSAEMPDATLATLKIQPSEPRDSAVYFCASGYDREPGNQPQHFGDGTRLSIL.

This rearrangement joins TRBV2 to TRBJ1-6, with a weak D call TRBD1 (6 bases). V was cut by 5 bases and J by 7 bases, with 18 bases left in between. The CDR3 sequence is 16 residues long. The germline V gene has CDR1 SNHLY and CDR2 FYNNEI. CDR3 bases: TGTGCCAGCAGTCATGGGGACACCTTGCTAAATTCACCCCTCCACTTT. It codes for CASSHGDTLLNSPLHF.

This rearrangement joins TRBV24-1 to TRBJ2-1, with 9 bases that match TRBD2. J lost 9 bases, V lost 3 bases, and 8 bases had no gene match. Germline CDR1 and CDR2: KGHDR and SFDVKD. The CDR3 is 15 amino acids. The CDR3 is CATSDPSGGSGEQFF. The CDR3 region has the DNA TGTGCCACCAGTGATCCCAGCGGGGGGTCCGGTGAGCAGTTCTTC.

The V gene is TRBV9, the J gene TRBJ1-2; no reliable D call. The CDR3 extends over 14 amino acids. V was clipped by 2 bases and J by 0 bases, with 8 bases between them. Per the germline V gene, CDR1 is SGDLS and CDR2 is YYNGEE. The CDR3 DNA is TGTGCCAGCAGCGTCGGTAGAGCTAACTATGGCTACACCTTC. It specifies CASSVGRANYGYTF.

This clone has only one observation. The chain employs TRBV13 and TRBJ1-5; TRBD1 matches at 7 bases. Germline-derived CDR1 and CDR2 are PRHDT and FYEKMQ (reference sequence). CDR3 length equals 14 residues. V gave up 4 bases and J gave up 4 bases; unmatched junction bases: 4. The CDR3 DNA is TGTGCCAGCAGCTCCCGGGACAGAAATCAGCCCCAGCATTTT. As protein: CASSSRDRNQPQHF.

V is TRBV19 and J is TRBJ2-7; 10 bases match TRBD2. The CDR3 runs to 14 residues. The V gene's germline CDR1 is LNHDA and CDR2 SQIVND (reference sequence). Trimming removed 3 bases from V and 2 bases from J; junction bases left unmatched: 1. The CDR3 spells CASSISGRPYEQYF. CDR3 bases: TGTGCCAGTAGTATTAGCGGGAGGCCCTACGAGCAGTACTTC.

The gene calls are TRBV5-1 and TRBJ1-2; D is ambiguous. This CDR3 is built from 15 residues. Trimming shortened V by 7 bases and J by 8 bases, and 24 bases separated the two germline ends. Germline assignment: CDR1 SGHRS and CDR2 YFSETQ. This chain's CDR3 is CASGSGTARERGYTF. In nucleotides, the CDR3 is TGCGCCAGCGGGTCTGGAACAGCCCGGGAGAGGGGCTACACCTTC.

The CDR3 loop is CASSYSTASSYEQYF. Written as DNA, the CDR3 is TGTGCCAGCAGTTACTCGACAGCCAGCTCCTACGAGCAGTACTTC. The V and J genes are TRBV6-2 or TRBV6-3 and TRBJ2-7, with a weak D call TRBD1 (5 bases). Per germline, CDR1 MNHEY and CDR2 SVGEGT. Trimming removed 0 bases at V and 0 bases at J, with 9 bases between. This CDR3 is built from 15 residues.

The chain uses TRBV6-5 and TRBJ2-5; D remains unclear. The CDR3 length is 15 residues. Germline assignment: CDR1 MNHEY and CDR2 SVGAGI. The V end was cut by 0 bases, the J end by 1 base, with 9 bases between. CDR3 amino acids: CASSYSAEPQETQYF. The CDR3 DNA sequence: TGTGCCAGCAGTTACTCTGCAGAACCCCAAGAGACCCAGTACTTC.

This rearrangement joins TRBV19 to TRBJ1-4, with a weak D call TRBD1 (6 bases). Germline V gives CDR1 LNHDA, CDR2 SQIVND (reference sequence). This CDR3 has 14 amino acids. V was trimmed by 6 bases and J by 4 bases, leaving 12 bases between them. Here the CDR3 reads CASSRGQFNEKLFF. The CDR3 coding sequence is TGTGCCAGTAGCAGAGGACAGTTTAATGAAAAACTGTTTTTT.

The CDR3 reads CASSSPGLAVYNEQFF. The DNA of the CDR3 is TGTGCCAGCAGCTCTCCCGGACTAGCGGTCTACAATGAGCAGTTCTTC. The gene calls are TRBV2 and TRBJ2-1; TRBD2 matches 10 bases. The CDR3 spans 16 residues. With 6 bases clipped from V and 3 bases from J, the junction kept 8 bases outside the gene matches. Per germline, CDR1 SNHLY and CDR2 FYNNEI.

The chain links TRBV7-2 to TRBJ1-5, with no clear D. The CDR3 is 12 amino acids. Germline V gene lookup returns CDR1 SGHTA and CDR2 FQGNSA. With 5 bases removed from V and 5 bases from J, the gap between germline ends came to 7 bases. The CDR3 region has the DNA TGTGCCAGCAGCGCCCTAGATCAGCCCCAGCATTTT. It yields the protein CASSALDQPQHF. The full variable domain, with the rest looked up from reference TRBV7-2 and TRBJ1-5, is GAGVSQSPSNKVTEKGKDVELRCDPISGHTALYWYRQSLGQGLEFLIYFQGNSAPDKSGLPSDRFSAERTGGSVSTLTIQRTQQEDSAVYLCASSALDQPQHFGDGTRLSIL.

This chain links TRBV11-3 with TRBJ1-1, with TRBD1 identical over 7 bases. CDR1 is SGHNT, CDR2 YENEEA, per germline. Germline trimming cut 5 bases from V and 1 base from J; bases unmatched to any gene: 10. There are 16 residues in the CDR3. The CDR3 DNA reads as TGTGCCAGCAGCCCTCACTCGGACAGGAGGAACACTGAAGCTTTCTTT. Translated: CASSPHSDRRNTEAFF.

The CDR3 DNA follows: TGTGCCAGCAGCGCCGGACAGGGGGAATACGAGCAGTACTTC. This sequence encodes CASSAGQGEYEQYF. The V call is TRBV9, the J call TRBJ2-7; 10 bases line up with TRBD1. Losses at the gene ends were 3 bases for V and 4 bases for J; bases not matched to a gene: 4. The CDR3 has 14 amino acids. Germline V gene lookup returns CDR1 SGDLS and CDR2 YYNGEE.

This chain links TRBV18 with TRBJ1-4; D is unclear. CDR3 length: 17 amino acids. The V gene's germline CDR1 is KGHSH and CDR2 LQKENI. Trimming removed 2 bases at V and 0 bases at J, with 13 bases between. CDR3 nucleotide sequence: TGTGCCAGCTCACCAGGAGGAACCTTTGCAACTAATGAAAAACTGTTTTTT. This translates into CASSPGGTFATNEKLFF.

The rearrangement joins TRBV19 to TRBJ2-5; no clear D. V shed 4 bases and J shed 3 bases, with 6 bases lying between them. Per the germline V gene, CDR1 is LNHDA and CDR2 is SQIVND (reference sequence). The CDR3 totals 12 residues. The DNA of the CDR3 is TGTGCCAGTAGTACCCTTGAAGAGACCCAGTACTTC. Translation gives CASSTLEETQYF.

V and J are TRBV10-3 and TRBJ1-2, with D maybe TRBD1 (5 bases). Germline CDR1 and CDR2: ENHRY and SYGVKD. The CDR3 runs to 14 residues. Trimming left V 3 bases short and J 2 bases short, with 10 bases between. The CDR3 DNA is TGTGCCATCAGTGATCTCCAGGGCAACTATGGCTACACCTTC. Translating it yields CAISDLQGNYGYTF.

This rearrangement joins TRBV5-1 to TRBJ2-5; 15 positions match TRBD2. The CDR3 consists of 17 residues. Germline-derived CDR1 and CDR2 are SGHRS and YFSETQ. V shed 0 bases and J 5 bases; nucleotides not matched to a gene: 5. CDR3 in amino acids: CASSLGGLAGGKETQYF. In DNA, the CDR3 is TGCGCCAGCAGCTTGGGAGGACTAGCGGGAGGGAAGGAGACCCAGTACTTC.